This T cell receptor beta chain was recovered during a study of T cell changes during pregnancy in multiple sclerosis. TCRdb's table, derived via immunoSEQ multiplex PCR, lists solely in-frame clones and lacks some. The table has fewer than 35,000 clones, 90% seen once. V was trimmed by 6 bases and J by 3 bases, leaving 9 bases between them. The CDR3 consists of 11 residues. The V gene's germline CDR1 is DFQATT and CDR2 SNEGSKA (reference sequence). Sequenced here: CD4+ T cells from peripheral blood mononuclear cells, sampled in the third trimester of pregnancy. The clonotype was recovered from a female donor in good health, enrolled as a control in a pregnancy study. The chain links TRBV20-1 to TRBJ2-7; D perhaps matches TRBD1 (5 bases). This CDR3 reads CSAQRGYEQYF. The CDR3 region has the DNA TGCAGTGCCCAAAGGGGCTACGAGCAGTACTTC.